This T cell receptor (beta chain) was recovered during a study of CD8+ T cells in alopecia areata (dated by TCRdb to 2016 to 2019). For the wider study: Treated patients were enrolled in an open-label pilot trial of oral tofacitinib at 5 to 10 mg twice daily for moderate-to-severe alopecia areata. Patients stayed on tofacitinib for 6 to 18 months and then had 6 months of follow-up off drug so that delayed response and recurrence could be assessed. The study used high-throughput TCRbeta sequencing to examine T cell clonal expansion in alopecia areata, in both the C3H/HeJ mouse model and human patients. Scalp tissue and sorted CD4+ and CD8+ peripheral blood T cells from patchy and totalis/universalis alopecia areata patients and from healthy controls were covered by human TCRbeta sequencing. Patients on tofacitinib were biopsied at baseline and after 4 and 24 weeks of treatment, and several of the patients also had a later scalp biopsy. Clonality in the scalp was compared among normal scalp (n=4), patchy alopecia areata scalp (n=8), and alopecia totalis/universalis scalp (n=8). RNA was extracted with the PAXgene miRNA kit for fixed scalp, the miRNeasy kit for PBMCs, and the RNeasy kit for mouse skin. TCRbeta CDR3 regions were amplified by immunoSEQ multiplex PCR using 35 Vbeta forward and 13 Jbeta reverse primers.

Peripheral blood and lesional scalp punch biopsies were obtained from patients with alopecia areata. After PBMCs were isolated by density centrifugation and stained for CD3, CD4 and CD8, a FACSAria was used to sort CD4+ and CD8+ T cells. The library was prepared using the immunoSEQ multiplex PCR assay. RNA was extracted from all samples and reverse transcribed into cDNA, which served as template for TCR sequencing. SuperScript III was used to make first-strand cDNA, primed with a 2:1 mix of oligo-dT and random hexamers. A synthetic immune receptor repertoire was used to measure amplification bias, and any remaining bias was corrected computationally. The source study handled its data this way. After raw reads were preprocessed to remove errors, the CDR3 was defined following IMGT conventions as running from the conserved cysteine to phenylalanine. Clonality was computed as 1 minus the Shannon entropy, with the entropy normalized by log2 of the number of productive unique TCRs. Whether scalp clones were CD4 or CD8 was inferred by matching scalp TCRbeta sequences against CD4 and CD8 repertoires sorted from blood. TCRdb provides this immuneACCESS table in a form limited to in-frame rearrangements. Some clones are lacking; in checked studies, under half of them reflect an unresolved V gene, and why the rest are absent is not known. D and trimming come from the DNA, and the V and J calls and clone size come from that table. Here the sample has some 100,000 clones; less than 45% occur a single time. The biggest ten clones account for roughly 3.3% of the sample.

Results and caveats for the whole study, not just this receptor: Higher clonality and more expanded CD8+ clones were observed in lesional scalp than in normal scalp, particularly in alopecia totalis/universalis, a finding suggestive of antigenic drive. Resident alphabeta T cells in normal human skin are also sequenced, complicating scalp TCR repertoire analysis, unlike mouse skin dominated by gammadelta T cells. Shared TCR sequences between patients were less evident than in mice, which may be partly attributable to HLA diversity in the patient population.

From the cysteine up to the phenylalanine, the CDR3 has a length of 14 residues. Only the CDR3 region is kept as DNA, spanning 42 bases read in frame from base 1. CDR1 and CDR2 are read off the germline V gene as MDHEN and SYDVKM. V is cut by 6 bases and J by 1 base, and the space between the germline ends is 9 bases. On this clone: No antigen is known for it. Base qualities are not provided; no much larger clone lies one nucleotide away.

Material: CD4+ T cells sorted from blood. The receptor was derived from a human donor with alopecia areata. In this chain, TRBV28 is recombined with TRBJ2-2, with no reliable assignment of the D segment. CDR3 protein: CASRFQENTGELFF. The nucleotide sequence reads TGTGCCAGCAGGTTTCAGGAGAACACCGGGGAGCTGTTTTTT.